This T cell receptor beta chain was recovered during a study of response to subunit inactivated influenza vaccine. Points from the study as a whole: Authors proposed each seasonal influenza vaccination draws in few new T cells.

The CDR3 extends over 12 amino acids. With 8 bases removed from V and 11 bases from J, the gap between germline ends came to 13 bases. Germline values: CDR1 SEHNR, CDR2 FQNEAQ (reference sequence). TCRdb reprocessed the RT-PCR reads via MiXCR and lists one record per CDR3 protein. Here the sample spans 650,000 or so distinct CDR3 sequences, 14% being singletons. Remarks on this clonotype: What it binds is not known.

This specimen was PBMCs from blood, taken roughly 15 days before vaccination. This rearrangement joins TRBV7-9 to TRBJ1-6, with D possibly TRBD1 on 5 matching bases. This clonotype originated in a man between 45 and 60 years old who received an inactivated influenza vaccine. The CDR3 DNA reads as TGTGCCAGCCATAATGGGGGAACACCCCTCCACTTT. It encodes CASHNGGTPLHF.